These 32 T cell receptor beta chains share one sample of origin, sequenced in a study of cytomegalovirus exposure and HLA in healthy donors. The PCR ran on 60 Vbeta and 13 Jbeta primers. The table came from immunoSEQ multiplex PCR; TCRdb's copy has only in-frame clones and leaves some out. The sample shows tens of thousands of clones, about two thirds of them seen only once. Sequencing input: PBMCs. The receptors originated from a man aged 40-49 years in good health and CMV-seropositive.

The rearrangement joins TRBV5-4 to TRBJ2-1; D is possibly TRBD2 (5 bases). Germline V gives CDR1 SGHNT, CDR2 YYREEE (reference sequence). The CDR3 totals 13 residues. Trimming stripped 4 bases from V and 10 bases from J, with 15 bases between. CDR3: CASSRRRTGEQFF. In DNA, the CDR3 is TGTGCCAGCAGCCGGCGCAGGACGGGGGAGCAGTTCTTC.

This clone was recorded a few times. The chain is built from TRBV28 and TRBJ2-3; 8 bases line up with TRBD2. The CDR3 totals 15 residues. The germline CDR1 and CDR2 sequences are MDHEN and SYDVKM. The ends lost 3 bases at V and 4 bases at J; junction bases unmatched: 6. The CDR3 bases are TGTGCCAGCAGTTTCCAGCGGGGGAGAGCAGATACGCAGTATTTT. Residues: CASSFQRGRADTQYF.

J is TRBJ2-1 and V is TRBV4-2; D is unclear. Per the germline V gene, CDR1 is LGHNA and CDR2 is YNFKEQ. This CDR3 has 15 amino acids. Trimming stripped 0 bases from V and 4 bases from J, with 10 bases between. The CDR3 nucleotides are TGTGCCAGCAGCCAAGATCCCCAGGTATACAATGAGCAGTTCTTC. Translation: CASSQDPQVYNEQFF.

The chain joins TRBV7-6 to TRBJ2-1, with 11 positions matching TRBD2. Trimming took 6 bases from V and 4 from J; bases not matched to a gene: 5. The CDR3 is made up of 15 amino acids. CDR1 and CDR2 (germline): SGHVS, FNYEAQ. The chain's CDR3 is CASSRLAGSYNEQFF. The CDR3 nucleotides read TGTGCCAGCAGTCGACTAGCGGGGAGTTACAATGAGCAGTTCTTC.

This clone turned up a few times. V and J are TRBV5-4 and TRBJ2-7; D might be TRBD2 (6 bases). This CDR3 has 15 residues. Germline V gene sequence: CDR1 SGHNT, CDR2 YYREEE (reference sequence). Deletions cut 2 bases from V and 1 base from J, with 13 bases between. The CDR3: CASSLRGGVSYEQYF. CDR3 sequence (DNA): TGTGCCAGCAGCTTAAGGGGCGGGGTTTCCTACGAGCAGTACTTC.

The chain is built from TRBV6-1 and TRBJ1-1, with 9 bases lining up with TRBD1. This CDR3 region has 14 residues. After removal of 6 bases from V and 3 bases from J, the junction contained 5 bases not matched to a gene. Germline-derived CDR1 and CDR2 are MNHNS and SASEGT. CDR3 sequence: CASRRQGGYTEAFF. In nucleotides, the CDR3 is TGTGCCAGCAGAAGACAGGGGGGGTACACTGAAGCTTTCTTT.

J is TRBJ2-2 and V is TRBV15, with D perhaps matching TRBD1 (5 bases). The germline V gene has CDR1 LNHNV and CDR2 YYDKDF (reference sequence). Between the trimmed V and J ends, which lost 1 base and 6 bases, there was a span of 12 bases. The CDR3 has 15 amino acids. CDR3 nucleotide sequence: TGTGCCACCAGCAGAGCGCGGACACTGGCCGGGGAGCTGTTTTTT. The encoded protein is CATSRARTLAGELFF.

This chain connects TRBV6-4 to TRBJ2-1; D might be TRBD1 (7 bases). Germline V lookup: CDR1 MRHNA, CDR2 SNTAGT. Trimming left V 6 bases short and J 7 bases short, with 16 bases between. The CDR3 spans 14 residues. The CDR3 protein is CASSADRAGNEQFF. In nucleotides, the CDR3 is TGTGCCAGCAGCGCTGACAGGGCGGGAAATGAGCAGTTCTTC.

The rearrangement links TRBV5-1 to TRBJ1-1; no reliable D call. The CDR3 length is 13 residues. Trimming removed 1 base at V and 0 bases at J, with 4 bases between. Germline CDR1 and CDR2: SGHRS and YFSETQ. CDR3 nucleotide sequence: TGCGCCAGCAGCTTGCTCTTGAACACTGAAGCTTTCTTT. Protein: CASSLLLNTEAFF.

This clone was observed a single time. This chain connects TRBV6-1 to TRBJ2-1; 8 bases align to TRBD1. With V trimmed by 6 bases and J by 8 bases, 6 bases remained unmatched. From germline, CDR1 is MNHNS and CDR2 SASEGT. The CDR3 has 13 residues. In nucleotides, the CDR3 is TGTGCCAGCAGGGGGACAGGTCGGCATGAGCAGTTCTTC. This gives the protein CASRGTGRHEQFF.

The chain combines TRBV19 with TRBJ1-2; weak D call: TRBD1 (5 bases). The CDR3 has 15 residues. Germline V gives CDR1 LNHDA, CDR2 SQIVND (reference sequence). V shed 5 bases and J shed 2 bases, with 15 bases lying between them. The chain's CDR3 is CASSVGAAFNYGYTF. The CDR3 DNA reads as TGTGCCAGTAGTGTAGGGGCCGCCTTCAACTATGGCTACACCTTC.

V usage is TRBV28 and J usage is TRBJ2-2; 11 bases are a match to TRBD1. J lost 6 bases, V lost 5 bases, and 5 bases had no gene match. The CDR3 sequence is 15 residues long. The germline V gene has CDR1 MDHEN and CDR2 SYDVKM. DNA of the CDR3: TGTGCCAGCAGTCTAGGACAGGGGGCCGCCGGGGAGCTGTTTTTT. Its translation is CASSLGQGAAGELFF.

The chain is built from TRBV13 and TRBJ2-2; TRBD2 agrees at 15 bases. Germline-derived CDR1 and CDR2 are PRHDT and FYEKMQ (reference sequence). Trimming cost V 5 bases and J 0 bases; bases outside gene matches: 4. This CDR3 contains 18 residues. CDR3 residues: CASSPGLAGGSNTGELFF. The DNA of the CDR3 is TGTGCCAGCAGCCCGGGACTAGCGGGGGGATCGAACACCGGGGAGCTGTTTTTT.

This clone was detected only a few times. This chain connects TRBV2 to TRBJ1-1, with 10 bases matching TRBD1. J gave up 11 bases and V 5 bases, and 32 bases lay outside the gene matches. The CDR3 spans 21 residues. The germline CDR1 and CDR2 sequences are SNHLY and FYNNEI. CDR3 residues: CASSQNTGQGRANVDRFRAFF. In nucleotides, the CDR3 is TGTGCCAGCAGTCAAAATACGGGACAGGGGCGGGCTAACGTCGACCGATTCCGCGCTTTCTTT.

The CDR3 coding sequence is TGCGCCAGCAGCCAAGATATTGGCAGGGGGCTTGGCACTGAAGCTTTCTTT. Translating it yields CASSQDIGRGLGTEAFF. The chain combines TRBV4-1 with TRBJ1-1, with 8 bases aligning to TRBD1. The CDR3 consists of 17 residues. The V gene end was trimmed by 0 bases and the J gene end by 4 bases; junction bases not matched to a gene: 10. Germline V gene lookup returns CDR1 MGHRA and CDR2 YSYEKL.

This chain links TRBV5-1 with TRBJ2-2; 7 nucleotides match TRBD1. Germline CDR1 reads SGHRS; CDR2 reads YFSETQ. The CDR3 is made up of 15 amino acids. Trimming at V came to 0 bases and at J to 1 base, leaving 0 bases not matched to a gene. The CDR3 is CASSLGQGNTGELFF. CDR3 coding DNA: TGCGCCAGCAGCTTGGGACAGGGGAACACCGGGGAGCTGTTTTTT.

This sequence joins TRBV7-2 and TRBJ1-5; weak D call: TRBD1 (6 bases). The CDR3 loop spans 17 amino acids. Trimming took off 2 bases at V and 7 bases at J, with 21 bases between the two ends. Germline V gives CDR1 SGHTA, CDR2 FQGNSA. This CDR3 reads CASSLKAAGAGGQPQHF. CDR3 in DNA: TGTGCCAGCAGCTTAAAAGCGGCAGGGGCAGGAGGACAGCCCCAGCATTTT. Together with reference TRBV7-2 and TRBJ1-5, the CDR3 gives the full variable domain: GAGVSQSPSNKVTEKGKDVELRCDPISGHTALYWYRQSLGQGLEFLIYFQGNSAPDKSGLPSDRFSAERTGGSVSTLTIQRTQQEDSAVYLCASSLKAAGAGGQPQHFGDGTRLSIL.

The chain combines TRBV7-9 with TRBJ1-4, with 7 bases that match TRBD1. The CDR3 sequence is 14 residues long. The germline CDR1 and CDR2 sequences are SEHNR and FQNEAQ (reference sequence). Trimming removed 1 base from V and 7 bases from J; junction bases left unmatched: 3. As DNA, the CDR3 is TGTGCCAGCAGCTTAGGAGGGGGCGGTGAAAAACTGTTTTTT. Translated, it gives CASSLGGGGEKLFF.

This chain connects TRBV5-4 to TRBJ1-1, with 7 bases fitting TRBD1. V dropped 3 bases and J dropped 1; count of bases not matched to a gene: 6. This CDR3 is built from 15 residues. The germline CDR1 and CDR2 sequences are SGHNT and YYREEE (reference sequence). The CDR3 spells CASSYGQDQNTEAFF. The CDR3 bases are TGTGCCAGCAGCTATGGACAGGATCAGAACACTGAAGCTTTCTTT.

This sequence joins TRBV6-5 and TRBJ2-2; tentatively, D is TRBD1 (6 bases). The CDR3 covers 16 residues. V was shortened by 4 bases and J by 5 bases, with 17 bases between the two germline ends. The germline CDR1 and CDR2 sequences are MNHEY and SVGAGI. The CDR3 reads CASSSWGRRGTGELFF. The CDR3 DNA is TGTGCCAGCAGTTCGTGGGGGCGCCGGGGAACCGGGGAGCTGTTTTTT.

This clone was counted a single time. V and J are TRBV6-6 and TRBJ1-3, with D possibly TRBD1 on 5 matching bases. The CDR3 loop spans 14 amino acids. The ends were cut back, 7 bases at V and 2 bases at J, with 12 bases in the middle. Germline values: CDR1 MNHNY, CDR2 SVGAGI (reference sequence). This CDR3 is CASKPTETGNTIYF. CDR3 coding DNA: TGTGCCAGCAAACCGACAGAAACTGGAAACACCATATATTTT.

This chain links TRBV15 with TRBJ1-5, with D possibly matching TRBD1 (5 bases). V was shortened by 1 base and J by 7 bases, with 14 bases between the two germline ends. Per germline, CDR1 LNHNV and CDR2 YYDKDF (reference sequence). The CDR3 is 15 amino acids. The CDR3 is CATSRVKGRQQPQHF. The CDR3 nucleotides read TGTGCCACCAGCAGAGTCAAGGGGCGACAACAGCCCCAGCATTTT.

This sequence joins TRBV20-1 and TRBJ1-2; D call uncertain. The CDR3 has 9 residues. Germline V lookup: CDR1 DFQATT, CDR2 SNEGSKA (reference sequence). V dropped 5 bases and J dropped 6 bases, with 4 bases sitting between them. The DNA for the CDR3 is TGCAGTGCTCCCGATGGCTACACCTTC. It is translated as CSAPDGYTF.

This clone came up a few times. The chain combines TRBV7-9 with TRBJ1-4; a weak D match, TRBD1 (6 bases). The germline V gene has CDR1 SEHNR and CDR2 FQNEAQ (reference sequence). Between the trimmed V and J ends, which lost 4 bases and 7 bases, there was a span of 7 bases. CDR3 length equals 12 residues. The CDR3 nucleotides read TGTGCCAGCAGCTGGGACACTGAAAAACTGTTTTTT. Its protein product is CASSWDTEKLFF.

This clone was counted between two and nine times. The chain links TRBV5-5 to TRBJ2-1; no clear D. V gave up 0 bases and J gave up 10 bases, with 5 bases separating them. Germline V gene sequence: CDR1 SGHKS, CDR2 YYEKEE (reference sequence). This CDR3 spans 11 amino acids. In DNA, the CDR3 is TGTGCCAGCAGCTTGGCCCAAGAGCAGTTCTTC. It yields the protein CASSLAQEQFF.

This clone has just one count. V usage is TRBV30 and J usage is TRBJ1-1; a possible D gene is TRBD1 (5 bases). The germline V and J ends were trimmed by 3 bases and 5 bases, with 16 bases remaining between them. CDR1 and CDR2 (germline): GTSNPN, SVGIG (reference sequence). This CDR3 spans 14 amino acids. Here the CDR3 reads CAWSLQDTGTEAFF. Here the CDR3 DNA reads TGTGCCTGGAGCCTACAGGACACCGGGACTGAAGCTTTCTTT.

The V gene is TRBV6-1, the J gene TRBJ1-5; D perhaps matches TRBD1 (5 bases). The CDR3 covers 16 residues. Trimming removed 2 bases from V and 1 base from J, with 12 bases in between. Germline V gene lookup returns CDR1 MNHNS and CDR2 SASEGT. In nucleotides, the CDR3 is TGTGCCAGCAGTGAACAGGGTGCCGGGAGCAATCAGCCCCAGCATTTT. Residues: CASSEQGAGSNQPQHF.

The CDR3 DNA reads as TGTGCCAGCACCGACAGACTGAACACTGAAGCTTTCTTT. As protein: CASTDRLNTEAFF. This chain links TRBV2 with TRBJ1-1; D might be TRBD1 (5 bases). This CDR3 comprises 13 residues. CDR1 and CDR2 from the germline V gene are SNHLY and FYNNEI. Trimming cost V 7 bases and J 0 bases, with 9 bases left between them.

CDR3 sequence reads: CAISESTGGRYEQYF. The CDR3 DNA reads as TGTGCCATCAGTGAGTCTACAGGGGGCAGGTACGAGCAGTACTTC. This chain joins TRBV10-3 and TRBJ2-5; 9 nucleotides agree with TRBD1. The better agreement between TRBJ2-7 and the DNA end casts doubt on the J call. Germline V gives CDR1 ENHRY, CDR2 SYGVKD. CDR3 length equals 15 residues.

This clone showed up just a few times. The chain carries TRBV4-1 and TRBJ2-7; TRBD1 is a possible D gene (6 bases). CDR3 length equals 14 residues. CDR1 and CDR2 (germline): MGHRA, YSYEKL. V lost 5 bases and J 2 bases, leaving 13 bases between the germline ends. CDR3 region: CASSFGQSTYEQYF. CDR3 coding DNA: TGCGCCAGCAGCTTCGGACAGTCAACCTACGAGCAGTACTTC.

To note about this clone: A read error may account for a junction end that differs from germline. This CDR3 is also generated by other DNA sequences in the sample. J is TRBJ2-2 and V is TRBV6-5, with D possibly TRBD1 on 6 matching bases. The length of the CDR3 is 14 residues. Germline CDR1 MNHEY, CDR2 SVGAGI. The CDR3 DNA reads TGTGCTAGCAGTTACTCGAACAGGGCCGGGGAGCTGTTTTTT. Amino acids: CASSYSNRAGELFF.

Here the CDR3 DNA reads TGTGCCAGCAGTGGACGACAGGGGGGAAATGAGCAGTTCTTC. Its translation: CASSGRQGGNEQFF. The V call is TRBV6-1, the J call TRBJ2-1, with 9 bases that match TRBD1. Unmatched junction bases numbered 5, after V lost 4 bases and J lost 7 bases. Germline lookup yields CDR1 MNHNS and CDR2 SASEGT. The CDR3 is made up of 14 amino acids.